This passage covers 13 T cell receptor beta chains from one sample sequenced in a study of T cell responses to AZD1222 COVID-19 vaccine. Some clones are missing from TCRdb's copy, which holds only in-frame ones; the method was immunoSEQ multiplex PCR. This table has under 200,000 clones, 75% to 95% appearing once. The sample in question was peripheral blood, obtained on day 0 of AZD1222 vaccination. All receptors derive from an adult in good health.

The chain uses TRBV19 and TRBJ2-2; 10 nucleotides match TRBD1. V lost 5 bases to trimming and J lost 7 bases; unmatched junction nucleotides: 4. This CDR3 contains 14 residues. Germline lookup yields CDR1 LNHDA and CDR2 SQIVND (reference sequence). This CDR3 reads CASSSGTGVGELFF. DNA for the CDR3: TGTGCCAGTAGTTCCGGGACAGGGGTCGGGGAGCTGTTTTTT.

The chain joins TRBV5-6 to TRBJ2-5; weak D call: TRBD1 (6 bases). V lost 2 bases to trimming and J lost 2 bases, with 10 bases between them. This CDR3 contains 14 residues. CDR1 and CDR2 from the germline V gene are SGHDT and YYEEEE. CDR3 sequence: CASSFWDTQETQYF. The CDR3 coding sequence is TGTGCCAGCAGCTTTTGGGACACACAAGAGACCCAGTACTTC. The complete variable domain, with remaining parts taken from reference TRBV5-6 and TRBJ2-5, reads DAGVTQSPTHLIKTRGQQVTLRCSPKSGHDTVSWYQQALGQGPQFIFQYYEEEERQRGNFPDRFSGHQFPNYSSELNVNALLLGDSALYLCASSFWDTQETQYFGPGTRLLVL.

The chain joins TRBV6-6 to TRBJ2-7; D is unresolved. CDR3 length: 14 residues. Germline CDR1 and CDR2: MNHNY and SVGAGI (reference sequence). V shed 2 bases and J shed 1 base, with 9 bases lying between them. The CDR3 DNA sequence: TGTGCCAGCAGTTACGTCGCAGAATCCTACGAGCAGTACTTC. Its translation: CASSYVAESYEQYF.

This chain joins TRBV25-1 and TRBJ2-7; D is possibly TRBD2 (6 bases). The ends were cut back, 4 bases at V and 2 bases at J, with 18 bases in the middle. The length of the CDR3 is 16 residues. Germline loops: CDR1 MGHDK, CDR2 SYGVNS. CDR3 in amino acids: CASSAMTSLTAYEQYF. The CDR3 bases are TGTGCCAGCAGTGCTATGACTAGTCTAACGGCCTACGAGCAGTACTTC.

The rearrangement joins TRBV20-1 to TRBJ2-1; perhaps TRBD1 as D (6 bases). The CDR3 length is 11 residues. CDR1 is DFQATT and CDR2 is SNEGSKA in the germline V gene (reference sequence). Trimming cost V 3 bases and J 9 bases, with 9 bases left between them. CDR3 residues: CSASTGFEQFF. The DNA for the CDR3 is TGCAGTGCTAGCACAGGGTTTGAGCAGTTCTTC.

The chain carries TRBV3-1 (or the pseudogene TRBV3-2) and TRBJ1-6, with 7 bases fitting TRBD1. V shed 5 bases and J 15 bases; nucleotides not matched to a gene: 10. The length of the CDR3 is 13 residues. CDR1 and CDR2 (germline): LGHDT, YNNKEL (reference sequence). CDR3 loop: CASSARQGLVLHF. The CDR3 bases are TGTGCCAGCAGCGCCCGACAGGGCTTAGTCCTCCACTTT.

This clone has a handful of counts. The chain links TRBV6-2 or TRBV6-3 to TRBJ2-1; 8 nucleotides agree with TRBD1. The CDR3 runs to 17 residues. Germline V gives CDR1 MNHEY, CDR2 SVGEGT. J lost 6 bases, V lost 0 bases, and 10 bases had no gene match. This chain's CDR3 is CASSYSVRTGLSNEQFF. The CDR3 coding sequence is TGTGCCAGCAGTTACTCGGTGCGGACAGGGTTAAGCAATGAGCAGTTCTTC.

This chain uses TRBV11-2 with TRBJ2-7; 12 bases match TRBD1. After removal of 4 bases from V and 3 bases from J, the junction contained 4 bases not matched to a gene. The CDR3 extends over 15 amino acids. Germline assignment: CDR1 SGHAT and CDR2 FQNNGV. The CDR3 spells CASSSRDRGRYEQYF. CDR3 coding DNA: TGTGCCAGCAGCTCCCGGGACAGGGGGCGCTACGAGCAGTACTTC.

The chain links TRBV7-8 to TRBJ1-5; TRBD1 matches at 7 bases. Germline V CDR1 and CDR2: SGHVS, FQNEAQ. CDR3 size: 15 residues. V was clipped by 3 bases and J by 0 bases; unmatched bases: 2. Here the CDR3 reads CASSFRGGSNQPQHF. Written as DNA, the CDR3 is TGTGCCAGCAGCTTCAGGGGGGGTAGCAATCAGCCCCAGCATTTT.

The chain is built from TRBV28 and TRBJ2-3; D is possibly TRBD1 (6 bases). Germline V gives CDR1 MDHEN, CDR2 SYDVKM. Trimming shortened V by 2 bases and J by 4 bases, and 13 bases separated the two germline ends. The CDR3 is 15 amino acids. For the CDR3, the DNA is TGTGCCAGCAGTTTAGGGGGCAAAGTGGCAGATACGCAGTATTTT. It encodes CASSLGGKVADTQYF.

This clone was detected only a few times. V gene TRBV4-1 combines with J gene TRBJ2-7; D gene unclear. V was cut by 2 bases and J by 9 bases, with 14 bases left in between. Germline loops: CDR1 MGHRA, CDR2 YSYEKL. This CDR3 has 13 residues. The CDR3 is CASSQRVGDLQYF. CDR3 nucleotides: TGCGCCAGCAGCCAACGGGTGGGCGACCTGCAGTACTTC.

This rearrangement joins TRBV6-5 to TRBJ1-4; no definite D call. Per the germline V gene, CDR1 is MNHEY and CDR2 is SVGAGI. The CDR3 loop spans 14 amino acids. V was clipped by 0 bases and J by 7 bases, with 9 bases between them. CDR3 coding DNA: TGTGCCAGCAGTTACTCGGGTGGAGGTGAAAAACTGTTTTTT. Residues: CASSYSGGGEKLFF.

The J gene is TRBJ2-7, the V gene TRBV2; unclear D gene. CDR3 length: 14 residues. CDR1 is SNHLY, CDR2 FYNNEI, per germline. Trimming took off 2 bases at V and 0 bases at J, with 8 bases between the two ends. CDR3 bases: TGTGCCAGCAGTGAAATGGCAGACTCCTACGAGCAGTACTTC. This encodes CASSEMADSYEQYF.